Listed here are 20 T cell receptor beta chains from one sample, sequenced in a study of human T cells and chemical hapten exposure (TCRdb year 2021). Receptors were amplified or captured by RACE. These reads were obtained on a NextSeq 500. Clones were called with MiXCR by TCRdb after fastp trimmed the public reads at Q25, and only in-frame beta chains were retained. Duplicate CDR3 protein sequences are folded into a single record with the most common DNA and genes. For this sample the table gives about 40,000 distinct CDR3 sequences, of which roughly a tenth were detected only once. About 5.9% of the sample belongs to the ten largest clones. The meaning of the sample's time point label: pre-sensitization, week 0. The treatment or condition label for this specimen denotes: therapeutic diphenylcyclopropenone sensitization with weekly scalp DPC. Sample: whole blood, taken in connection with sensitization to the hapten diphenylcyclopropenone (DPC). The origin of the receptors is a man under 40 with alopecia areata. Some clones in this sample may be carry-over from other donors' samples.

This clonotype was observed many times. The V call is TRBV18, the J call TRBJ2-1, with 9 nucleotides matching TRBD2. This CDR3 region has 15 residues. The V gene's germline CDR1 is KGHSH and CDR2 LQKENI. V was clipped by 6 bases and J by 6 bases; unmatched bases: 9. CDR3 bases: TGTGCCAGCTCGATTGTAGCGGGAGTTTTCAATGAGCAGTTCTTC. Translating gives CASSIVAGVFNEQFF.

The V gene is TRBV4-1, the J gene TRBJ1-5, with TRBD1 as a possible D gene (5 bases). V was pared by 0 bases and J by 0 bases, with 6 bases between. This CDR3 has 15 residues. CDR1 MGHRA and CDR2 YSYEKL come from the germline V gene. CDR3 sequence (DNA): TGCGCCAGCAGCCAAGATGGGGCTAGCAATCAGCCCCAGCATTTT. Translated: CASSQDGASNQPQHF.

J is TRBJ1-3 and V is TRBV7-9; the D is unclear. In germline, CDR1 is SEHNR, CDR2 FQNEAQ (reference sequence). The V end lost 5 bases, the J end lost 0 bases, and 20 bases lay between the germline ends. The CDR3 has 18 residues. In DNA form, the CDR3 reads TGTGCCAGCAGCCGCCCTCAATCGTATAAGGGCTCTGGAAACACCATATATTTT. The encoded protein is CASSRPQSYKGSGNTIYF.

The sample holds many counts of this clonotype. V usage is TRBV20-1 and J usage is TRBJ2-5; 7 positions match TRBD2. The ends lost 3 bases at V and 3 bases at J; junction bases unmatched: 4. The CDR3 extends over 13 amino acids. Germline V gives CDR1 DFQATT, CDR2 SNEGSKA (reference sequence). CDR3 coding DNA: TGCAGTGCTAGTGGCGGGGGTGAAGAGACCCAGTACTTC. Its protein product is CSASGGGEETQYF.

This clonotype was counted at least ten times. The V call is TRBV29-1, the J call TRBJ2-1; the D is unclear. The CDR3 covers 14 residues. Trimming left V 1 base short and J 0 bases short, with 7 bases between. In germline, CDR1 is SQVTM, CDR2 ANQGSEA. CDR3 sequence reads: CSVEAAVSYNEQFF. CDR3 bases: TGCAGCGTTGAAGCGGCAGTCTCCTACAATGAGCAGTTCTTC.

This chain connects TRBV7-9 to TRBJ2-7; 13 positions agree with TRBD2. The CDR3 is 17 residues long. The germline V gene has CDR1 SEHNR and CDR2 FQNEAQ (reference sequence). V lost 4 bases to trimming and J lost 2 bases; unmatched junction nucleotides: 8. In DNA, the CDR3 is TGTGCCAGCAGCTCTACGGGACTAGCGGGGAAGACCTACGAGCAGTACTTC. Translation: CASSSTGLAGKTYEQYF.

This clonotype was observed many times. The V call is TRBV7-9, the J call TRBJ2-1; D is possibly TRBD1 (5 bases). Germline loops: CDR1 SEHNR, CDR2 FQNEAQ (reference sequence). The CDR3 has 11 residues. V lost 5 bases and J lost 12, with 11 bases in between. CDR3 DNA sequence: TGTGCCAGCAGCAGCAGGGAATGGCAGTTCTTC. Translating it yields CASSSREWQFF.

This chain links TRBV12-3 or TRBV12-4 with TRBJ2-5; no definite D call. This CDR3 spans 16 amino acids. Trimming stripped 5 bases from V and 5 bases from J, with 21 bases between. Here the CDR3 reads CASSGYRAPTPETQYF. Written as DNA, the CDR3 is TGTGCCAGCAGTGGTTATAGGGCCCCTACCCCGGAGACCCAGTACTTC.

There are many counts of this clonotype. This chain joins TRBV11-2 and TRBJ2-5; D remains ambiguous. Looked up from germline, CDR1 is SGHAT and CDR2 is FQNNGV. The germline V and J ends were trimmed by 6 bases and 1 base, with 18 bases remaining between them. This CDR3 contains 16 residues. CDR3: CASRTGPLLTQETQYF. The CDR3 DNA reads TGTGCCAGCAGGACCGGGCCGCTATTAACCCAAGAGACCCAGTACTTC.

This clonotype was counted between two and nine times. This chain links TRBV5-1 with TRBJ1-1; D remains unclear. The ends were cut back, 3 bases at V and 0 bases at J, with 6 bases in the middle. Germline CDR1 is SGHRS and CDR2 is YFSETQ. CDR3 size: 13 residues. In DNA, the CDR3 is TGCGCCAGCAGCTCTATTTTGAACACTGAAGCTTTCTTT. Translation: CASSSILNTEAFF.

This clonotype was detected ten times or more. The chain uses TRBV20-1 and TRBJ1-1; 9 bases fit TRBD1. In germline, CDR1 is DFQATT, CDR2 SNEGSKA (reference sequence). The ends lost 6 bases at V and 4 bases at J; junction bases unmatched: 9. This CDR3 spans 14 amino acids. The CDR3 reads CSALRDRVSTEAFF. CDR3 sequence (DNA): TGCAGTGCCCTACGGGACAGGGTTTCCACTGAAGCTTTCTTT.

At least ten counts were recorded for this clonotype. Written as DNA, the CDR3 is TGTGCCAGCAGCTTAGCGGCGGCGGCGGGACTAGCGGGAGAGCGTGGGACCCAGTACTTC. Protein product: CASSLAAAAGLAGERGTQYF. V gene TRBV7-6 combines with J gene TRBJ2-5; 14 bases fit TRBD2. The CDR3 is 20 amino acids. Germline CDR1 SGHVS, CDR2 FNYEAQ. After removal of 0 bases from V and 7 bases from J, the junction contained 16 bases not matched to a gene.

Many counts were recorded for this clonotype. The gene calls are TRBV20-1 and TRBJ1-3; D remains unclear. Trimming removed 2 bases at V and 9 bases at J, with 17 bases between. CDR3 size: 14 residues. Germline CDR1 is DFQATT and CDR2 is SNEGSKA (reference sequence). The CDR3, as DNA: TGCAGTGCTAGATCTGTGGTCTCTTCGGGCACCATATATTTT. Its translation: CSARSVVSSGTIYF.

This clonotype was seen many times. The gene calls are TRBV7-3 and TRBJ2-3, with a tentative D call TRBD2 (6 bases). Germline CDR1 reads SGHTA; CDR2 reads FQGTGA. The CDR3 loop spans 12 amino acids. Trimming cost V 3 bases and J 10 bases, with 11 bases left between them. CDR3 DNA sequence: TGTGCCAGCAGCTTTGGTGGGGAGGCGCAGTATTTT. Translating gives CASSFGGEAQYF.

This clonotype was observed a few times. The J gene is TRBJ2-7, the V gene TRBV7-6; D ambiguous. Trimming shortened V by 1 base and J by 3 bases, and 7 bases separated the two germline ends. CDR1 is SGHVS and CDR2 is FNYEAQ in the germline V gene. CDR3 length: 13 amino acids. The DNA for the CDR3 is TGTGCCAGCAGCTTAGTTCAGAGCTACGAGCAGTACTTC. This gives the protein CASSLVQSYEQYF.

This clonotype was seen a handful of times. The V and J genes are TRBV5-4 and TRBJ2-1, with TRBD2 matching 11 bases. The CDR3 covers 15 residues. Germline lookup yields CDR1 SGHNT and CDR2 YYREEE (reference sequence). Trimming cost V 2 bases and J 10 bases; bases outside gene matches: 8. CDR3 region: CASSFGLAGGGEQFF. CDR3 coding DNA: TGTGCCAGCAGCTTTGGTCTAGCGGGAGGAGGGGAGCAGTTCTTC.

This clonotype was detected ten times or more. The chain links TRBV11-2 to TRBJ1-6; the match to TRBD1 covers 7 bases. CDR3 length equals 18 residues. CDR1 is SGHAT and CDR2 is FQNNGV in the germline V gene. Trimming removed 5 bases from V and 0 bases from J; junction bases left unmatched: 10. The CDR3 reads CASSGRRTGSSYNSPLHF. The CDR3 DNA is TGTGCCAGCAGCGGGAGGCGGACAGGTAGCTCCTATAATTCACCCCTCCACTTT.

This clonotype was counted many times. The genes are TRBV6-4 and TRBJ2-3; 7 bases are a match to TRBD1. Germline trimming cut 5 bases from V and 0 bases from J; bases unmatched to any gene: 5. CDR3 size: 15 residues. Germline V gives CDR1 MRHNA, CDR2 SNTAGT. In DNA, the CDR3 is TGTGCCAGCAGTCGACAGGGTGGCAGCACAGATACGCAGTATTTT. It encodes CASSRQGGSTDTQYF.

This clonotype has more than one count but fewer than ten. This CDR3 is CASTRDRQAYEQYV. CDR3 coding DNA: TGTGCCAGCACCAGGGACAGACAAGCCTACGAGCAGTACGTC. The chain uses TRBV6-2 or TRBV6-3 and TRBJ2-7; 7 nucleotides match TRBD1. CDR3 length equals 14 residues. The V gene's germline CDR1 is MNHEY and CDR2 SVGEGT. Trimming took 7 bases from V and 2 from J; bases not matched to a gene: 8.

This clonotype occurred many times. The chain employs TRBV5-1 and TRBJ2-5; either TRBD1 or TRBD2 may supply D (6 bases each). Germline V gene data show CDR1 as SGHRS and CDR2 as YFSETQ. Trimming took off 4 bases at V and 4 bases at J, with 11 bases between the two ends. The CDR3 contains 13 residues. The CDR3 DNA follows: TGCGCCAGCAGCGGAAGGGGGGCAGAGACCCAGTACTTC. Residues: CASSGRGAETQYF.